A selection of T cell receptor beta chains follows, all from one sample in a study of OX40 agonist ivuxolimab in advanced cancers. Measured with immunoSEQ multiplex PCR; TCRdb has only the in-frame clones, and not every one. The table shows about 76,000 clones, with around nine tenths occurring only once. Sequencing was performed on CD4+ or CD8+ T cells sorted from blood, taken in a trial of the OX40 agonist ivuxolimab. The receptors were sampled from an adult with an advanced solid tumor such as melanoma, head and neck, liver or kidney cancer. CDR3s include the opening cysteine and the closing phenylalanine or tryptophan. Fields, in order: V gene, D gene, J gene, clone size, CDR3 DNA, CDR3 protein. The D gene is left open where the match is weak. A clone size is listed for some rows: how often the clone was seen (once, few, many), or a class if it is expanded.

V: TRBV5-5
D: TRBD1
J: TRBJ1-4
size: NA
DNA: TGTGCCAGCAGCTTGGCGGGCGGGACAGGGGGAGAAAAACTGTTTTTT
CDR3: CASSLAGGTGGEKLFF

V: TRBV6-5
D: NA
J: TRBJ2-2
size: NA
DNA: TGTGCCAGCAGTTCACTCGTCACCGGGGAGCTGTTTTTT
CDR3: CASSSLVTGELFF

V: TRBV7-9
D: TRBD1
J: TRBJ2-4
size: NA
DNA: TGTGCCAGCAGCGGGACAGGGTGGATTCAGTACTTC
CDR3: CASSGTGWIQYF

V: TRBV10-3
D: NA
J: TRBJ2-1
size: NA
DNA: TGTGCCATCAGTGAGTCGGGGGGCAGGGAGCAGTTCTTC
CDR3: CAISESGGREQFF

V: TRBV25-1
D: TRBD1
J: TRBJ1-6
size: NA
DNA: TGTGCCAGCAGTGAGTCAGACGGGACAGGGAGTTCACCCCTCCACTTT
CDR3: CASSESDGTGSSPLHF

V: TRBV28
D: TRBD1
J: TRBJ1-4
size: NA
DNA: TGTGCCAGCAGGACAGGGGGAGGTTTTGCAACTAATGAAAAACTGTTTTTT
CDR3: CASRTGGGFATNEKLFF

V: TRBV6-6
D: TRBD2
J: TRBJ2-1
size: NA
DNA: TGTGCCAGCCATCAGCGGGGGGGTAGCTATGAGCAGTTCTTC
CDR3: CASHQRGGSYEQFF

V: TRBV5-4
D: NA
J: TRBJ2-6
size: NA
DNA: TGTGCCAGCAGCCCGACGAGGGGAAGTTTAGGGGCCAACGTCCTGACTTTC
CDR3: CASSPTRGSLGANVLTF

V: TRBV4-3
D: NA
J: TRBJ2-6
size: NA
DNA: TGCGCCAGCAGCCAAGATTACGGGGCCCAAGGGGCCAACGTCCTGACTTTC
CDR3: CASSQDYGAQGANVLTF

V: TRBV4-3
D: NA
J: TRBJ1-1
size: NA
DNA: TGCGCCAGCAGCCAAGATCCTACAGGGCAGTACACTGAAGCTTTCTTT
CDR3: CASSQDPTGQYTEAFF

V: TRBV18
D: TRBD1
J: TRBJ1-2
size: NA
DNA: TGTGCCAGCTCACCACAGGGGGGACAGGGCAACTATGGCTACACCTTC
CDR3: CASSPQGGQGNYGYTF

V: TRBV2
D: NA
J: TRBJ2-3
size: NA
DNA: TGTGCCAGCAAACGGACAGATGAGGCAGATACGCAGTATTTT
CDR3: CASKRTDEADTQYF

V: TRBV5-4
D: NA
J: TRBJ1-1
size: NA
DNA: TGTGCCAGCAGGTTCCAGACGGGGAACACTGAAGCTTTCTTT
CDR3: CASRFQTGNTEAFF

V: TRBV28
D: NA
J: TRBJ1-5
size: NA
DNA: TGTGCCAGCAGTCGTTCTCAGGGAGGGCCCCAGCATTTT
CDR3: CASSRSQGGPQHF

V: TRBV7-3
D: NA
J: TRBJ2-1
size: NA
DNA: TGTGCCAGCAGCTTAACGTTCCTCGCAGGGGCCAATGAGCAGTTCTTC
CDR3: CASSLTFLAGANEQFF

V: TRBV7-3
D: NA
J: TRBJ2-2
size: NA
DNA: TGTGCCAGCAGCTTATCAGGGGCCGGGGAGCTGTTTTTT
CDR3: CASSLSGAGELFF

V: TRBV6-5
D: NA
J: TRBJ1-6
size: NA
DNA: TGTGCCAGCGATTTCAGGGATAATTCACCCCTCCACTTT
CDR3: CASDFRDNSPLHF

V: TRBV11-2
D: NA
J: TRBJ1-1
size: NA
DNA: TGTGCCAGCAGCTTAATGGGGGGGATTAACACTGAAGCTTTCTTT
CDR3: CASSLMGGINTEAFF

V: TRBV5-1
D: TRBD2
J: TRBJ2-3
size: NA
DNA: TGCGCCAGCAGCTTGCTCCCGGGGGGTAGCACAGATACGCAGTATTTT
CDR3: CASSLLPGGSTDTQYF

V: TRBV5-1
D: NA
J: TRBJ2-2
size: NA
DNA: TGCGCCAGCACTCCAACAGGGACCGGGGAGCTGTTTTTT
CDR3: CASTPTGTGELFF

V: TRBV14
D: NA
J: TRBJ1-3
size: once
DNA: TGTGCCAGCAGCCAAGATGGTGGGATACGCTCTGGAAACACCATATATTTT
CDR3: CASSQDGGIRSGNTIYF

V: TRBV7-9
D: NA
J: TRBJ1-4
size: NA
DNA: TGTGCCAGCAGCTCCTTAGAAGCTACGGGGGAAAAACTGTTTTTT
CDR3: CASSSLEATGEKLFF

V: TRBV29-1
D: TRBD1
J: TRBJ2-5
size: NA
DNA: TGCAGCGTTCCTGGACAGGTTTTGGGAGAGACCCAGTACTTC
CDR3: CSVPGQVLGETQYF

V: TRBV5-4
D: TRBD1
J: TRBJ2-5
size: NA
DNA: TGTGCCAGCAGCCTGCCGGACAGGGACCAAGAGACCCAGTACTTC
CDR3: CASSLPDRDQETQYF

V: TRBV19
D: TRBD1
J: TRBJ1-6
size: NA
DNA: TGTGCCAGTAGTCAGGACAGGTTTTCACCCCTCCACTTT
CDR3: CASSQDRFSPLHF

V: TRBV28
D: NA
J: TRBJ2-5
size: NA
DNA: TGTGCCAGCAGCTCAATCTCCCGTGGAGGGGAGACCCAGTACTTC
CDR3: CASSSISRGGETQYF

V: TRBV9
D: TRBD1
J: TRBJ2-2
size: NA
DNA: TGTGCCAGCAGCACAAAAGGACAGGGTCCGACCGGGGAGCTGTTTTTT
CDR3: CASSTKGQGPTGELFF

V: TRBV19
D: NA
J: TRBJ1-4
size: NA
DNA: TGTGCCAGTAGGGACACCGCAACTAATGAAAAACTGTTTTTT
CDR3: CASRDTATNEKLFF

V: TRBV5-1
D: NA
J: TRBJ2-1
size: NA
DNA: TGCGCCAGCAGCTCCTTTGGGGTCAGGGCCAATGAGCAGTTCTTC
CDR3: CASSSFGVRANEQFF

V: TRBV21-1
D: NA
J: TRBJ1-1
size: NA
DNA: TGTGCCAGCAGCAAAGAGAAGGGACAGGGGCTCGGGGACACTGAAGCTTTCTTT
CDR3: CASSKEKGQGLGDTEAFF

V: TRBV11-2
D: NA
J: TRBJ2-7
size: once
DNA: TGTGCCAGCAGCTTAGGGGGACCGGTGTCCTACGAGCAGTACTTC
CDR3: CASSLGGPVSYEQYF

V: TRBV30
D: NA
J: TRBJ1-3
size: NA
DNA: TGTGCCCGGAGTGTAGGGGGTACGAGCTCTGGAAACACCATATATTTT
CDR3: CARSVGGTSSGNTIYF

V: TRBV12-5
D: TRBD2
J: TRBJ2-5
size: NA
DNA: TGTGCTAGTGGTTTGGTACTTAAGCTAGCGGGGGTTAGGGGGACCCAGTACTTC
CDR3: CASGLVLKLAGVRGTQYF

V: TRBV4-1
D: TRBD2
J: TRBJ2-3
size: once
DNA: TGCGCCAGCAGCCATGGTAGCGGGGAGGTCACAGATACGCAGTATTTT
CDR3: CASSHGSGEVTDTQYF